This paragraph reports one T cell receptor beta chain. Produced via immunoSEQ multiplex PCR; TCRdb's table is partial and in-frame only. The sample has tens of thousands of clones; roughly nine tenths are singletons. The data belong to a study of T cell changes during pregnancy in multiple sclerosis. The clonotype comes from a female donor in good health, enrolled as a control in a pregnancy study. This sample comprised CD4+ T cells from peripheral blood mononuclear cells, obtained in the third trimester of pregnancy.

The CDR3 nucleotides are TGCGCCAGCAGCCCTGGGACAGCCTACGAGCAGTACTTC. Its protein product is CASSPGTAYEQYF. This chain uses TRBV5-1 with TRBJ2-7, with 7 bases identical to TRBD1. J lost 2 bases, V lost 4 bases, and 3 bases had no gene match. The CDR3 length is 13 residues. CDR1 SGHRS and CDR2 YFSETQ come from the germline V gene.